The clone carrying this T cell receptor (beta chain) appeared many times. Germline-derived CDR1 and CDR2 are LGHDT and YNNKEL (reference sequence). V dropped 0 bases and J dropped 5 bases, with 10 bases sitting between them. The CDR3 extends over 14 amino acids. Sample-barcoded 5' priming and a J-beta primer mix drove a second PCR of 7 to 11 cycles. Via MiXCR, TCRdb re-called the 5' RACE reads, giving one row per CDR3 protein. The sample contains some 850,000 distinct CDR3 sequences, about a quarter of which appear only once. This entry is derived from a study of blood T cells in healthy people across ages. These data were also filed under a second study, of T cells of mothers and their children.

Material: blood. This TCR derives from a boy aged 5 to 17 in good health. The V call is TRBV3-1, the J call TRBJ2-5; D gene ambiguous. In DNA form, the CDR3 reads TGTGCCAGCAGCCAAGATACGTCTGCGGAGACCCAGTACTTC. Its translation is CASSQDTSAETQYF.